This T cell receptor (beta chain) emerged from a study of memory CD8 T cells in hepatitis C reinfection. In the study overall: Reinfection meant HCV RNA positivity after two negatives ≥60 days apart. Late or post reinfection samples were taken 12 to 24 weeks after detection.

Study conclusions and caveats: Only five donors prevented definitive conclusions about public clonotypes.

The time point was: late/post reinfection, 12 to 24 weeks after detection. TCR sequencing was done directly ex vivo on sorted cells, without expansion in vitro. People who inject drugs from Montreal's HEPCO study were the donors. Looked up from germline, CDR1 is WSHSY and CDR2 is SAAADI. The V end was cut by 0 bases, the J end by 2 bases, with 10 bases between. The CDR3 runs 15 residues. Profiled with immunoSEQ multiplex PCR; TCRdb holds only in-frame clones, not every one. In the table there are approximately 46,000 clones, roughly 89% of which are singletons. This clone is a singleton in its sample. The antigen is unknown.

The material sequenced was naive CD8+ T cells sorted from blood. The receptor's source is a man between 18 and 29 years old with hepatitis C virus infection. This rearrangement joins TRBV10-2 to TRBJ1-1; TRBD1 might be the D (6 bases). The CDR3 sequence is CASSESTGFNTEAFF. The CDR3 DNA is TGCGCCAGCAGTGAGTCGACAGGCTTTAACACTGAAGCTTTCTTT.